Following are 28 T cell receptor beta chains from one sample sequenced in a study of a mutant IDH1 vaccine in newly diagnosed glioma. TCRdb keeps only in-frame clones here, not all; method: immunoSEQ multiplex PCR. The data hold approximately 92,000 clones, with about 82% observed a single time. Time point described: baseline, week 1 (first vaccination visit). As for treatment: pre-vaccination baseline after standard-of-care therapy. Sample: PBMCs, taken from a glioma patient treated with radiotherapy, temozolomide or both. The receptors derive from a man aged 40-49 years with glioma.

The rearrangement uses TRBV4-3 and TRBJ2-3; D is unresolved. CDR3 length: 14 residues. The V and J ends lost 0 bases and 0 bases respectively, with 4 bases between them. Germline CDR1 reads LGHNA; CDR2 reads YSLEER. CDR3 sequence reads: CASSQEDSTDTQYF. CDR3 DNA sequence: TGCGCCAGCAGCCAAGAGGACAGCACAGATACGCAGTATTTT.

The chain combines TRBV5-1 with TRBJ2-5; 14 bases line up with TRBD2. CDR3 length: 15 residues. The junction had 1 base not matched to a gene; V was cut back by 4 bases and J by 2 bases. Germline V gene sequence: CDR1 SGHRS, CDR2 YFSETQ. CDR3 amino acids: CASSRLAGGQETQYF. DNA for the CDR3: TGCGCCAGCAGCCGACTAGCGGGGGGGCAAGAGACCCAGTACTTC.

This clone has just one count. The chain is built from TRBV5-8 and TRBJ1-6; D unresolved. The length of the CDR3 is 14 residues. Trimming pared 2 bases from V and 14 bases from J, leaving 17 bases between. Germline assignment: CDR1 SGHTS and CDR2 YDEGEE. CDR3 in DNA: TGTGCCAGCAGCTTCCCGGGCCTCGACGTCACCCTCCACTTT. It is translated as CASSFPGLDVTLHF.

This chain uses TRBV27 with TRBJ2-7, with a tentative D call TRBD2 (6 bases). V was clipped by 4 bases and J by 2 bases, with 15 bases between them. Germline assignment: CDR1 MNHEY and CDR2 SMNVEV (reference sequence). This CDR3 has 15 amino acids. The CDR3 sequence: CASSYRLSGAYEQYF. CDR3 DNA sequence: TGTGCCAGCAGTTATCGGCTTTCGGGGGCCTACGAGCAGTACTTC.

This sequence joins TRBV4-3 and TRBJ2-5; a weak D match, TRBD1 (5 bases). V lost 0 bases and J 5 bases, leaving 16 bases between the germline ends. Germline V gene lookup returns CDR1 LGHNA and CDR2 YSLEER. The CDR3 extends over 16 amino acids. For the CDR3, the DNA is TGCGCCAGCAGCCAAGATCGGGTAGGGGCAGAGGAGACCCAGTACTTC. Translation: CASSQDRVGAEETQYF.

The chain carries TRBV11-2 and TRBJ1-2; TRBD1 might be the D (6 bases). The CDR3 totals 14 residues. Germline V CDR1 and CDR2: SGHAT, FQNNGV. Trimming stripped 5 bases from V and 2 bases from J, with 12 bases between. CDR3 residues: CASSLTGFNYGYTF. The DNA for the CDR3 is TGTGCCAGCAGCCTCACAGGGTTCAACTATGGCTACACCTTC.

The chain employs TRBV30 and TRBJ2-5; weak D call: TRBD2 (7 bases). Deletions cut 2 bases from V and 6 bases from J, with 16 bases between. The CDR3 is 14 residues long. Germline V gene sequence: CDR1 GTSNPN, CDR2 SVGIG (reference sequence). Here the CDR3 reads CAWSPLGGLKTQYF. The CDR3 DNA follows: TGTGCCTGGAGTCCACTGGGGGGGCTGAAGACCCAGTACTTC.

J is TRBJ2-1 and V is TRBV5-1; maybe TRBD1 (6 bases). This CDR3 comprises 15 residues. The ends were cut back, 4 bases at V and 3 bases at J, with 14 bases in the middle. The germline gives CDR1 SGHRS, CDR2 YFSETQ. The CDR3 loop reads CASSTGQLFYNEQFF. CDR3 sequence (DNA): TGCGCCAGCAGCACCGGACAGCTATTCTACAATGAGCAGTTCTTC.

Worth noting for this clone: At the DNA level, this CDR3 is encoded by other sequences in the same sample as well. This chain links TRBV18 with TRBJ1-5; 9 bases agree with TRBD1. V gave up 3 bases and J gave up 1 base; unmatched junction bases: 4. Germline CDR1 and CDR2: KGHSH and LQKENI. This CDR3 contains 16 residues. The CDR3 loop reads CASSPGQGRSNQPQHF. In DNA, the CDR3 is TGTGCCAGCTCACCGGGACAGGGTAGGAGCAATCAGCCCCAGCATTTT.

The chain recombines TRBV5-1 with TRBJ2-7; 12 nucleotides align to TRBD2. This CDR3 region has 20 residues. V lost 0 bases, J lost 4 bases, and 17 bases stayed unmatched. The V gene's germline CDR1 is SGHRS and CDR2 YFSETQ. In DNA, the CDR3 is TGCGCCAGCAGCTTGGTGTCCGCTAGCGGGAGGGCCCGGGGGACATACGAGCAGTACTTC. Translated, it gives CASSLVSASGRARGTYEQYF.

The rearrangement links TRBV4-2 to TRBJ2-1; TRBD2 agrees at 14 bases. V lost 3 bases to trimming and J lost 3 bases; unmatched junction nucleotides: 4. The CDR3 spans 17 residues. Germline V CDR1 and CDR2: LGHNA, YNFKEQ. This CDR3 is CASSQGLAGVNYNEQFF. DNA for the CDR3: TGTGCCAGCAGCCAGGGACTAGCGGGAGTAAACTACAATGAGCAGTTCTTC.

The V call is TRBV9, the J call TRBJ2-7, with D possibly being TRBD2 (6 bases). Germline CDR1 reads SGDLS; CDR2 reads YYNGEE. The CDR3 has 14 amino acids. The DNA for the CDR3 is TGTGAGTCTCGGAAGACTAGGACAACCTACGAGCAGTACTTC. This gives the protein CESRKTRTTYEQYF.

J is TRBJ1-4 and V is TRBV6-6; the D is unclear. The CDR3 spans 15 residues. Trimming took 4 bases from V and 3 from J, leaving 12 bases between them. Looked up from germline, CDR1 is MNHNY and CDR2 is SVGAGI (reference sequence). CDR3 in amino acids: CASSSTQTANEKLFF. The DNA for the CDR3 is TGTGCCAGCAGTTCGACACAGACGGCTAATGAAAAACTGTTTTTT.

V is TRBV6-6 and J is TRBJ1-6; a possible D gene is TRBD1 (5 bases). CDR1 is MNHNY, CDR2 SVGAGI, per germline (reference sequence). The CDR3 is 15 residues long. V lost 2 bases to trimming and J lost 10 bases, with 15 bases between them. The CDR3 region has the DNA TGTGCCAGCAGTTACCGTGGGGGAGAGCGGTCACCCCTCCACTTT. It encodes CASSYRGGERSPLHF.

About this clone itself: The same CDR3 can be traced to other DNA sequences in this sample. This chain joins TRBV4-3 and TRBJ2-7; weak D call: TRBD2 (6 bases). V was clipped by 0 bases and J by 4 bases, with 7 bases between them. Per the germline V gene, CDR1 is LGHNA and CDR2 is YSLEER. The CDR3 is 13 amino acids. DNA for the CDR3: TGCGCCAGCAGCCAAGAGGAGGGGTACGAGCAGTACTTC. Translating it yields CASSQEEGYEQYF.

This clone was observed a few times. DNA of the CDR3: TGTGCCTGGAGGGGCGTACAGGGGGCTTTCTTT. This translates into CAWRGVQGAFF. The chain combines TRBV30 with TRBJ1-1; 7 nucleotides align to TRBD1. Trimming at V came to 3 bases and at J to 11 bases, leaving 6 bases not matched to a gene. The CDR3 covers 11 residues. In germline, CDR1 is GTSNPN, CDR2 SVGIG (reference sequence). Combining the CDR3 with reference TRBV30 and TRBJ1-1 gives the whole variable domain SQTIHQWPATLVQPVGSPLSLECTVEGTSNPNLYWYRQAAGRGLQLLFYSVGIGQISSEVPQNLSASRPQDRQFILSSKKLLLSDSGFYLCAWRGVQGAFFGQGTRLTVV.

In its sample, this clone was seen a few times. This chain links TRBV10-3 with TRBJ1-5; D call uncertain. Germline V gene sequence: CDR1 ENHRY, CDR2 SYGVKD. The CDR3 is made up of 13 amino acids. Trimming removed 4 bases from V and 1 base from J, with 5 bases in between. CDR3: CAISAVSNQPQHF. CDR3 in DNA: TGTGCCATCAGTGCGGTAAGCAATCAGCCCCAGCATTTT.

The chain links TRBV19 to TRBJ1-6; D is perhaps TRBD1 (5 bases). Germline V CDR1 and CDR2: LNHDA, SQIVND (reference sequence). The CDR3 is made up of 18 amino acids. Trimming pared 8 bases from V and 9 bases from J, leaving 29 bases between. CDR3 DNA: TGTGCCAGTTCCAGCTCCCTCGGTTGGGGGGAATGGGGTTCACCCCTCCACTTT. This translates into CASSSSLGWGEWGSPLHF. Full variable domain (outside the CDR3, taken from reference TRBV19 and TRBJ1-6): DGGITQSPKYLFRKEGQNVTLSCEQNLNHDAMYWYRQDPGQGLRLIYYSQIVNDFQKGDIAEGYSVSREKKESFPLTVTSAQKNPTAFYLCASSSSLGWGEWGSPLHFGNGTRLTVT.

The V gene is TRBV19, the J gene TRBJ2-5, with 10 bases lining up with TRBD2. After removal of 1 base from V and 1 base from J, the junction contained 15 bases not matched to a gene. The CDR3 runs 20 residues. Germline V lookup: CDR1 LNHDA, CDR2 SQIVND (reference sequence). Here the CDR3 DNA reads TGTGCCAGTAGTATAGCCCGGCGAAGTGGGACTAGCGTTTTCCAAGAGACCCAGTACTTC. Encoded protein: CASSIARRSGTSVFQETQYF.

The V and J genes are TRBV5-1 and TRBJ2-7; possible D gene TRBD1, 5 bases. This CDR3 comprises 14 residues. Trimming removed 1 base from V and 5 bases from J, with 13 bases in between. Germline values: CDR1 SGHRS, CDR2 YFSETQ. The CDR3 region is CASSLRGPLDEQYF. CDR3 coding DNA: TGCGCCAGCAGCTTGAGGGGCCCCCTTGACGAGCAGTACTTC.

The chain employs TRBV5-5 and TRBJ2-3, with 10 bases identical to TRBD2. Losses at the gene ends were 1 base for V and 2 bases for J; bases not matched to a gene: 13. The CDR3 totals 19 residues. Germline values: CDR1 SGHKS, CDR2 YYEKEE (reference sequence). The DNA for the CDR3 is TGTGCCAGCAGCTTGTTCCCGCTAGCGGGGGCCCCTCCCACAGATACGCAGTATTTT. As protein: CASSLFPLAGAPPTDTQYF.

The rearrangement links TRBV7-9 to TRBJ2-1, with 11 bases matching TRBD2. Germline V gene data show CDR1 as SEHNR and CDR2 as FQNEAQ (reference sequence). The length of the CDR3 is 17 residues. Trimming at V came to 5 bases and at J to 9 bases, leaving 15 bases not matched to a gene. In DNA, the CDR3 is TGTGCCAGCAGCCCGCTACCCCGGACTAGCGGGTTTACTGAGCAGTTCTTC. Translated: CASSPLPRTSGFTEQFF.

This rearrangement joins TRBV7-6 to TRBJ2-3; no reliable D call. This CDR3 has 13 residues. V dropped 1 base and J dropped 5 bases, with 7 bases sitting between them. CDR1 is SGHVS and CDR2 is FNYEAQ in the germline V gene. The CDR3 protein is CASSLVPLDTQYF. The CDR3 DNA reads as TGTGCCAGCAGCTTAGTGCCGTTAGATACGCAGTATTTT.

The rearrangement joins TRBV4-1 to TRBJ2-2; TRBD1 agrees at 9 bases. The J segment lost 4 bases and the V segment lost 6 bases, leaving 3 bases of the junction unmatched. This CDR3 comprises 14 residues. Germline assignment: CDR1 MGHRA and CDR2 YSYEKL. CDR3 DNA sequence: TGCGCCAGCAGTCGGGACAGGGCCACCGGGGAGCTGTTTTTT. Encoded protein: CASSRDRATGELFF.

The rearrangement links TRBV7-2 to TRBJ2-7, with 9 bases lining up with TRBD1. Germline loops: CDR1 SGHTA, CDR2 FQGNSA. The CDR3 runs 16 residues. The junction had 8 bases not matched to a gene; V was cut back by 0 bases and J by 5 bases. Written as DNA, the CDR3 is TGTGCCAGCAGCTTAGCCCCGACAGGGGGAAGGAACGAGCAGTACTTC. Translation gives CASSLAPTGGRNEQYF.

This clone has only a few counts. The chain couples TRBV2 to TRBJ2-2, with TRBD2 matching over 11 bases. The CDR3 covers 18 residues. V dropped 2 bases and J dropped 5; count of bases not matched to a gene: 10. Germline values: CDR1 SNHLY, CDR2 FYNNEI. CDR3 DNA: TGTGCCAGCAGTGAACTAGCGGGGGGTAAATTGAAGACCGGGGAGCTGTTTTTT. Protein sequence: CASSELAGGKLKTGELFF.

The chain joins TRBV30 to TRBJ2-7; D remains ambiguous. Germline CDR1 and CDR2: GTSNPN and SVGIG (reference sequence). The V end lost 0 bases, the J end lost 3 bases, and 6 bases lay between the germline ends. CDR3 length: 12 amino acids. This CDR3 reads CAWSVSVYEQYF. The CDR3 bases are TGTGCCTGGAGTGTGAGCGTCTACGAGCAGTACTTC. Full variable domain (rest looked up from reference TRBV30 and TRBJ2-7): SQTIHQWPATLVQPVGSPLSLECTVEGTSNPNLYWYRQAAGRGLQLLFYSVGIGQISSEVPQNLSASRPQDRQFILSSKKLLLSDSGFYLCAWSVSVYEQYFGPGTRLTVT.

The chain recombines TRBV7-2 with TRBJ1-2, with a weak D call TRBD1 (6 bases). The V and J ends lost 3 bases and 4 bases respectively, with 6 bases between them. From germline, CDR1 is SGHTA and CDR2 FQGNSA. The CDR3 length is 12 residues. CDR3 loop: CASSLDSYGYTF. The CDR3 DNA follows: TGTGCCAGCAGCTTGGACAGCTATGGCTACACCTTC.